Detailed here is one T cell receptor beta chain. No antigen is known for it. Base qualities are not at hand, and no much larger clone is one base apart. Healthy HIV-negative adults with no recently reported acute infections or vaccinations were included as donors. All donors were Caucasian adults living in Nashville, Tennessee, USA. CD4+ T cells were enriched by magnetic negative selection; naive cells were then positively selected on CD45RA, and the negative fraction formed the memory subset. Blood was collected by leukapheresis, and PBMCs were isolated by Ficoll-Histopaque density gradient centrifugation and then cryopreserved in liquid nitrogen vapor phase. Analytical flow cytometry was used to check the purity and quantity of every magnetically sorted T cell population. Genomic DNA was isolated from every sorted fraction and measured by UV absorbance on a Nanodrop 2000c. This entry belongs to a study of shared clonotypes between healthy human individuals (TCRdb year 2020). The study in broad terms: The cohort included three men and a couple of women between 18 and 49 years of age. For each donor, CD4 naive and CD4 memory were each given three plates, CD8 naive was given two plates, and CD8 memory was given one plate. To estimate repertoire size and how much clonotype sharing occurs between individuals, the study deeply sequenced the blood TCR repertoires of several healthy adults. To increase sequencing depth and limit assay-specific biases, different laboratories used diverse techniques to prepare libraries and sequence TCR repertoires. Leukapheresis yielded between about 0.94 and 10 billion PBMCs per donor. Study-wide conclusions, independent of this receptor: The small number of donors limited the genetic and exposure-history diversity represented. Only blood was sampled, and tissue TCR repertoires likely differ from those in blood. Pairwise subsampling indicated that sequencing depth was expected to affect the degree of clonotype sharing among donors. When four donors were compared, the shared fraction of clonotypes was about 5% for naive CD4, 3.5% for naive CD8, roughly 2.3% for memory CD4, and 0.35% to 0.5% for memory CD8. Even with the large sequencing depth, rarefaction of the sorted-subset datasets indicated that sequencing was incomplete. Naive subsets generally had larger estimated clonotype richness than memory subsets. Compared with non-shared clonotypes, the clonotypes found in all four sorted-subset donors had higher generation probabilities.

Using the deep immunoSEQ assay, multiplex PCR amplified TCR CDR3 regions from genomic DNA. For each cell subset, the extracted genomic DNA was distributed evenly across all wells of several immunoSEQ 96-well plates, and each plate served as one replicate. For sorted subsets, approximately 190 ng of genomic DNA, equivalent to 25,000 to 35,000 T cell genomes, went into each replicate PCR. The purified libraries were quantified using a Qubit 3.0 fluorometer, sized with a Bioanalyzer 2100, and then quantified again using the KAPA Library Quantification kit. Every immunoSEQ 96-well plate was sequenced on a dedicated single-read 150-cycle Illumina NextSeq 550 flow cell. Turning to the authors' computational methods: The immunoSEQ output contained only junctional sequences without quality scores, so filtering could not match that applied to full-length reads. Sequences were annotated with PyIR, a Python wrapper for IgBLAST v1.9, using IMGT germline references to assign V/J genes and CDR3. Any read was removed if the V/J assignment was weak (E-value above 1e-6), the CDR3 was missing, or the read contained stop codons, out-of-frame junctions, or ambiguous translated residues. V3J clonotypes were defined as sequences sharing the same inferred V gene, J gene, and CDR3 amino acid sequence. Percentage overlap between repertoires was calculated by dividing the number of shared unique clonotypes by the size of the smaller repertoire. Richness of each repertoire was evaluated using RTK rarefaction, the Chao1 estimator, and Recon v2.1 estimates of unobserved clonotypes. Generation probabilities for all TCRbeta clonotypes obtained by the gDNA method from a handful of donors were computed using OLGA. Here the immuneACCESS table is served through TCRdb, limited to in-frame sequences with V and J called. Missing clones are a known gap in these copies; in checked studies unresolved V genes cover under half, and the rest lacks a known reason. Clone size and the V and J calls come from that table; the DNA yielded D and trimming. This sample gives over 850,000 clones in total; more than 75% of them show up just once. 0.5% to 0.6% of the sample is taken by the ten largest.

This sequence originates from a man younger than 35 in good health. Some clones in this sample may be carry-over from other donors' samples. The sample was memory CD4+ T cells from PBMCs. Reading the label with the study, this specimen's cell subset or site is: CD45RA-negative fraction.

The CDR3 has the sequence CASSGGLEDNEKLFF. The DNA sequence is as follows: TGTGCCAGCAGTGGGGGTTTGGAAGATAATGAAAAACTGTTTTTT. The rearrangement joined TRBV28 to TRBJ1-4; matching of 5 bases hints at TRBD1 as the D gene. CDR1 is given as MDHEN and CDR2 as SYDVKM, both from the germline V gene. Trimming removed 5 bases from V and 4 bases from J, leaving 14 bases between the germline ends. The cysteine opens and the phenylalanine closes a CDR3 of 15 amino acids. Here the CDR3 DNA is all that survives: 45 bases in frame from base 1.